These 5 T cell receptor beta chains were all obtained from the same sample, sequenced in a study of ipilimumab plus nivolumab after autologous stem cell transplantation. The data were produced by immunoSEQ multiplex PCR, yet TCRdb's version contains in-frame clones alone and is incomplete. The sample includes around 84,000 clones, about 83% seen only once; the top ten take about 2.2%. The material was PBMCs, obtained in a trial of ipilimumab plus nivolumab as post-transplant consolidation. The receptors derive from a male donor with diffuse large B-cell lymphoma.

This chain links TRBV9 with TRBJ1-3, with 8 positions matching TRBD1. Germline V gene lookup returns CDR1 SGDLS and CDR2 YYNGEE. V was clipped by 0 bases and J by 1 base; unmatched bases: 6. The CDR3 spans 17 residues. CDR3 nucleotide sequence: TGTGCCAGCAGCGTAGAAGGACAGGGTCTTTCTGGAAACACCATATATTTT. Protein product: CASSVEGQGLSGNTIYF.

The chain links TRBV5-1 to TRBJ2-2, with D perhaps TRBD1 or TRBD2 (5 bases each). The CDR3 totals 15 residues. Trimming removed 2 bases at V and 5 bases at J, with 13 bases between. CDR1 and CDR2 from the germline V gene are SGHRS and YFSETQ. The CDR3 DNA reads as TGCGCCAGCAGCTTCACTGTGGGGGAAACCGGGGAGCTGTTTTTT. It codes for CASSFTVGETGELFF.

The chain couples TRBV2 to TRBJ2-7, with 9 bases fitting TRBD1. V shed 5 bases and J 3 bases; nucleotides not matched to a gene: 11. This CDR3 spans 16 amino acids. Per the germline V gene, CDR1 is SNHLY and CDR2 is FYNNEI. The CDR3 reads CASSPLQGAPNYEQYF. The CDR3 DNA is TGTGCCAGCAGTCCCCTACAGGGGGCCCCGAACTACGAGCAGTACTTC.

This rearrangement joins TRBV11-2 to TRBJ2-3, with 11 bases that match TRBD2. CDR3 length: 16 residues. The germline gives CDR1 SGHAT, CDR2 FQNNGV. Germline trimming cut 5 bases from V and 0 bases from J; bases unmatched to any gene: 4. CDR3 nucleotides: TGTGCCAGCAGCAGGACTAGCGGGCTGAGCACAGATACGCAGTATTTT. It codes for CASSRTSGLSTDTQYF. The variable domain in full, with the rest retrieved from reference TRBV11-2 and TRBJ2-3, is EAGVAQSPRYKIIEKRQSVAFWCNPISGHATLYWYQQILGQGPKLLIQFQNNGVVDDSQLPKDRFSAERLKGVDSTLKIQPAKLEDSAVYLCASSRTSGLSTDTQYFGPGTRLTVL.

The chain carries TRBV11-2 and TRBJ1-2; 9 positions match TRBD1. The CDR3 runs 16 residues. Germline assignment: CDR1 SGHAT and CDR2 FQNNGV. V gave up 4 bases and J gave up 1 base; unmatched junction bases: 7. CDR3 nucleotides: TGTGCCAGCAGCTCTTTCCGGGACAGGGATAACTATGGCTACACCTTC. Translation gives CASSSFRDRDNYGYTF. The entire variable domain, with the rest obtained from reference TRBV11-2 and TRBJ1-2, is as follows: EAGVAQSPRYKIIEKRQSVAFWCNPISGHATLYWYQQILGQGPKLLIQFQNNGVVDDSQLPKDRFSAERLKGVDSTLKIQPAKLEDSAVYLCASSSFRDRDNYGYTFGSGTRLTVV.